Shown below are 8 T cell receptor beta chains from a single sample sequenced in a study of OX40 agonist ivuxolimab in advanced cancers. This table comes from immunoSEQ multiplex PCR, and its TCRdb copy is limited to in-frame clones, with some not included. The sample records approximately 65,000 clones, more than 75% being singletons. Source: CD4+ or CD8+ T cells sorted from blood, taken in a trial of the OX40 agonist ivuxolimab. These receptors all stem from an adult with an advanced solid tumor such as melanoma, head and neck, liver or kidney cancer.

The chain employs TRBV28 and TRBJ1-2, with D unclear. The CDR3 covers 13 residues. The germline gives CDR1 MDHEN, CDR2 SYDVKM. V dropped 8 bases and J dropped 2 bases, with 12 bases sitting between them. For the CDR3, the DNA is TGTGCCAGCTTCCTTCCCGAGAACTATGGCTACACCTTC. Translating it yields CASFLPENYGYTF.

The chain recombines TRBV28 with TRBJ2-7; 10 nucleotides line up with TRBD2. Germline assignment: CDR1 MDHEN and CDR2 SYDVKM. The ends lost 7 bases at V and 7 bases at J; junction bases unmatched: 7. The CDR3 is 13 amino acids. DNA for the CDR3: TGTGCCAGCACCCTAGCGGGAGAGGGGGAGCAGTACTTC. Protein product: CASTLAGEGEQYF.

The chain uses TRBV7-2 and TRBJ2-3, with 10 bases identical to TRBD2. Germline loops: CDR1 SGHTA, CDR2 FQGNSA. The CDR3 is made up of 13 amino acids. The J segment lost 12 bases and the V segment lost 8 bases, leaving 11 bases of the junction unmatched. CDR3 sequence: CASLDSGRFRQYF. In nucleotides, the CDR3 is TGTGCCAGCTTGGATAGCGGGAGGTTCCGACAGTATTTT.

J is TRBJ1-2 and V is TRBV5-4; 7 bases line up with TRBD1. V was pared by 3 bases and J by 4 bases, with 3 bases of the junction left unmatched. The V gene's germline CDR1 is SGHNT and CDR2 YYREEE (reference sequence). CDR3 length: 13 amino acids. CDR3 sequence: CASSSGTAYGYTF. The CDR3, as DNA: TGTGCCAGCAGCTCCGGGACAGCCTATGGCTACACCTTC.

This rearrangement joins TRBV5-4 to TRBJ2-1; D gene unclear. V lost 1 base and J lost 7, with 3 bases in between. Germline values: CDR1 SGHNT, CDR2 YYREEE (reference sequence). This CDR3 is 11 amino acids long. For the CDR3, the DNA is TGTGCCAGCAGCTTGCGTAATGAGCAGTTCTTC. Translating gives CASSLRNEQFF.

The gene calls are TRBV6-1 and TRBJ1-1; D is ambiguous. Germline values: CDR1 MNHNS, CDR2 SASEGT. The V gene lost 0 bases and the J gene lost 0 bases, with 5 bases spanning the gap. The CDR3 spans 14 residues. The DNA of the CDR3 is TGTGCCAGCAGTGAAGCCAACATGAACACTGAAGCTTTCTTT. Protein sequence: CASSEANMNTEAFF.

This chain links TRBV7-8 with TRBJ2-5, with D possibly being TRBD2 (5 bases). The germline V gene has CDR1 SGHVS and CDR2 FQNEAQ. The CDR3 covers 12 residues. The V end lost 10 bases, the J end lost 5 bases, and 14 bases lay between the germline ends. The CDR3 protein is CATAGRQETQYF. CDR3 DNA sequence: TGTGCCACCGCGGGCCGCCAGGAGACCCAGTACTTC.

V usage is TRBV2 and J usage is TRBJ2-1; the match to TRBD2 covers 14 bases. The V segment lost 8 bases and the J segment 13 bases; nucleotides outside the gene matches: 7. The CDR3 is made up of 13 amino acids. CDR1 and CDR2 from the germline V gene are SNHLY and FYNNEI. CDR3 residues: CASGTSGSFVQFF. CDR3 nucleotides: TGTGCCAGCGGGACTAGCGGGAGTTTCGTTCAGTTCTTC.